Listed here are 30 T cell receptor beta chains from one sample, sequenced in a study of CD8 T cells in ankylosing spondylitis. TCRdb called the 5' RACE reads again in MiXCR, with one record for every CDR3 protein. The sample holds 300,000 to 350,000 distinct CDR3 sequences, approximately 10% seen once. The sequenced sample was blood, either unsorted or a sorted T cell fraction (not recorded which). These receptor sequences come from a female donor with ankylosing spondylitis or in good health (not recorded which).

In its sample, this clonotype was seen many times. V is TRBV20-1 and J is TRBJ2-7; D is possibly TRBD1 (6 bases). This CDR3 region has 13 residues. Trimming took 0 bases from V and 3 from J, leaving 9 bases between them. Germline assignment: CDR1 DFQATT and CDR2 SNEGSKA (reference sequence). CDR3 loop: CSARETGDYEQYF. The CDR3 DNA is TGCAGTGCTAGAGAGACAGGTGACTACGAGCAGTACTTC.

This clonotype was counted a few times. The chain joins TRBV11-2 to TRBJ2-1; 7 bases line up with TRBD2. This CDR3 contains 15 residues. J gave up 6 bases and V 5 bases, and 10 bases lay outside the gene matches. Germline V gene data show CDR1 as SGHAT and CDR2 as FQNNGV. CDR3 sequence (DNA): TGTGCCAGCAGCCATATGGGAGGGCCGACCAATGAGCAGTTCTTC. Translated: CASSHMGGPTNEQFF. The whole variable domain, remainder taken from reference TRBV11-2 and TRBJ2-1, is EAGVAQSPRYKIIEKRQSVAFWCNPISGHATLYWYQQILGQGPKLLIQFQNNGVVDDSQLPKDRFSAERLKGVDSTLKIQPAKLEDSAVYLCASSHMGGPTNEQFFGPGTRLTVL.

This clonotype was seen a few times. CDR3 bases: TGTGCCAGCAGTTTACTTGGGCAGGGGTACGAAAAACTGTTTTTT. It translates to CASSLLGQGYEKLFF. The chain carries TRBV27 and TRBJ1-4; possibly TRBD1 for D (6 bases). The V end was cut by 2 bases, the J end by 8 bases, with 15 bases between. The CDR3 has 15 residues. The germline V gene encodes CDR1 MNHEY and CDR2 SMNVEV (reference sequence).

This clonotype occurred many times. The chain joins TRBV27 to TRBJ2-7; 12 bases map to TRBD2. This CDR3 is 18 amino acids long. V lost 5 bases and J lost 2; bases outside the gene matches: 13. CDR1 is MNHEY, CDR2 SMNVEV, per germline (reference sequence). CDR3 sequence: CASSVRSSGRASAYEQYF. Written as DNA, the CDR3 is TGTGCCAGCAGTGTGAGATCTAGCGGGAGGGCCTCCGCCTACGAGCAGTACTTC.

The V gene is TRBV18, the J gene TRBJ2-7; TRBD2 matches at 9 bases. The V and J ends lost 5 bases and 6 bases, in that order; junction bases with no gene match: 8. The CDR3 runs 14 residues. Germline V gene sequence: CDR1 KGHSH, CDR2 LQKENI. This chain's CDR3 is CASSASGLAGEQYF. CDR3 in DNA: TGTGCCAGCTCAGCATCGGGACTAGCTGGCGAGCAGTACTTC.

The sample holds a few counts of this clonotype. V is TRBV5-1 and J is TRBJ1-2; D perhaps matches TRBD1 (5 bases). CDR1 and CDR2 from the germline V gene are SGHRS and YFSETQ. Trimming cost V 0 bases and J 6 bases, with 6 bases left between them. This CDR3 contains 12 residues. The CDR3 spells CASSLEGHGYTF. In nucleotides, the CDR3 is TGCGCCAGCAGCTTGGAGGGACATGGCTACACCTTC.

This sequence joins TRBV15 and TRBJ2-4; no definite D call. V lost 3 bases and J lost 8, with 11 bases in between. CDR3 length: 13 residues. The germline gives CDR1 LNHNV, CDR2 YYDKDF (reference sequence). CDR3 DNA: TGTGCCACCAGCAGCGGGCGTCGGGACATTCAGTACTTC. This translates into CATSSGRRDIQYF.

This clonotype appeared many times. The gene calls are TRBV5-1 and TRBJ1-1, with 8 bases aligning to TRBD1. V gave up 0 bases and J gave up 0 bases; unmatched junction bases: 4. CDR1 and CDR2 from the germline V gene are SGHRS and YFSETQ. The CDR3 runs 16 residues. The chain's CDR3 is CASSLGTGSMNTEAFF. CDR3 nucleotides: TGCGCCAGCAGCTTGGGGACAGGGAGCATGAACACTGAAGCTTTCTTT.

The chain carries TRBV2 and TRBJ2-1, with 11 positions matching TRBD2. The germline gives CDR1 SNHLY, CDR2 FYNNEI. The V gene end was trimmed by 11 bases and the J gene end by 8 bases; junction bases not matched to a gene: 23. The length of the CDR3 is 18 residues. CDR3 protein: CAFCLAPSGGQYFDEQFF. CDR3 coding DNA: TGTGCCTTCTGTTTAGCCCCTAGCGGGGGGCAATACTTTGATGAGCAGTTCTTC.

This clonotype has ten or more counts. CDR3 sequence (DNA): TGTGCCAGCAGTTTCTCCGGGGCCAGGGGGGATGAGCAGTTCTTC. Translating it yields CASSFSGARGDEQFF. The chain links TRBV12-3 or TRBV12-4 to TRBJ2-1; weak D call: TRBD1 (7 bases). V was clipped by 3 bases and J by 8 bases, with 17 bases between them. This CDR3 region has 15 residues.

This sequence joins TRBV7-8 and TRBJ2-3; either TRBD1 or TRBD2 may fit D (5 bases each). The germline gives CDR1 SGHVS, CDR2 FQNEAQ. The CDR3 is 16 residues long. V was cut by 5 bases and J by 4 bases, with 19 bases left in between. The CDR3 protein is CASSPRGGPPPDTQYF. CDR3 DNA sequence: TGTGCCAGCAGCCCGAGGGGCGGCCCTCCCCCAGATACGCAGTATTTT.

The rearrangement joins TRBV5-1 to TRBJ2-3; the D is unclear. CDR3 length: 17 residues. From germline, CDR1 is SGHRS and CDR2 YFSETQ. V lost 0 bases and J lost 0, with 14 bases in between. CDR3 region: CASSLAIVGPSTDTQYF. In DNA, the CDR3 is TGCGCCAGCAGCTTGGCCATTGTAGGACCTAGCACAGATACGCAGTATTTT.

This clonotype was observed at least ten times. This rearrangement joins TRBV12-3 or TRBV12-4 to TRBJ2-1; 7 bases agree with TRBD1. With V trimmed by 6 bases and J by 8 bases, 1 base remained unmatched. This CDR3 contains 11 residues. CDR3 loop: CASRTGYEQFF. The CDR3 region has the DNA TGTGCCAGCAGGACAGGGTATGAGCAGTTCTTC.

This clonotype occurred many times. The chain employs TRBV7-6 and TRBJ2-5; a weak D match, TRBD2 (7 bases). From germline, CDR1 is SGHVS and CDR2 FNYEAQ. With 1 base removed from V and 5 bases from J, the gap between germline ends came to 20 bases. This CDR3 has 17 amino acids. The CDR3 DNA reads TGTGCCAGCAGCTTAGGTCTTGGCGGGGGCCTCCGTGAGACCCAGTACTTC. Protein product: CASSLGLGGGLRETQYF.

There are many counts of this clonotype. CDR3 protein: CASSKPGVYNEQFF. In nucleotides, the CDR3 is TGCGCCAGCAGCAAGCCCGGAGTCTACAATGAGCAGTTCTTC. V is TRBV5-1 and J is TRBJ2-1; no clear D. CDR1 and CDR2 from the germline V gene are SGHRS and YFSETQ. The CDR3 loop spans 14 amino acids. V shed 4 bases and J shed 3 bases, with 11 bases lying between them. The full variable domain, in which reference TRBV5-1 and TRBJ2-1 provide the parts outside the CDR3, is KAGVTQTPRYLIKTRGQQVTLSCSPISGHRSVSWYQQTPGQGLQFLFEYFSETQRNKGNFPGRFSGRQFSNSRSEMNVSTLELGDSALYLCASSKPGVYNEQFFGPGTRLTVL.

This clonotype was found many times. The chain has TRBV7-9 and TRBJ2-3; D is unclear. V was shortened by 1 base and J by 8 bases, with 13 bases between the two germline ends. This CDR3 contains 14 residues. Germline V lookup: CDR1 SEHNR, CDR2 FQNEAQ (reference sequence). Written as DNA, the CDR3 is TGTGCCAGCAGCTTAGACGGGTCCGTCGGTACGCAGTATTTT. It encodes CASSLDGSVGTQYF.

The chain employs TRBV7-2 and TRBJ2-7; 9 bases align to TRBD1. In germline, CDR1 is SGHTA, CDR2 FQGNSA. V was clipped by 0 bases and J by 2 bases; unmatched bases: 2. The CDR3 is 15 amino acids. The CDR3 here is CASSLARDRAYEQYF. CDR3 nucleotide sequence: TGTGCCAGCAGCTTAGCGAGGGACAGGGCCTACGAGCAGTACTTC.

There are many counts of this clonotype. The chain employs TRBV29-1 and TRBJ1-5, with D unresolved. The CDR3 is 13 residues long. V shed 6 bases and J shed 3 bases, with 12 bases lying between them. Per the germline V gene, CDR1 is SQVTM and CDR2 is ANQGSEA. The CDR3 bases are TGCAGCGTCAGTGGTCAGAACAATCAGCCCCAGCATTTT. Protein sequence: CSVSGQNNQPQHF.

The chain couples TRBV7-8 to TRBJ2-3, with a tentative D call TRBD1 (5 bases). Germline CDR1 is SGHVS and CDR2 is FQNEAQ. V was cut by 2 bases and J by 3 bases, with 12 bases left in between. The CDR3 extends over 15 amino acids. The CDR3 region is CASSLRQGWTDTQYF. In nucleotides, the CDR3 is TGTGCCAGCAGCTTACGTCAGGGTTGGACAGATACGCAGTATTTT.

This clonotype was recorded at least ten times. The chain links TRBV25-1 to TRBJ1-5, with TRBD1 matching over 9 bases. Per germline, CDR1 MGHDK and CDR2 SYGVNS. Trimming took 4 bases from V and 5 from J; bases not matched to a gene: 6. The CDR3 contains 15 residues. CDR3 coding DNA: TGTGCCAGCAGTGCCGGGACAGGGCTTTATCAGCCCCAGCATTTT. It yields the protein CASSAGTGLYQPQHF. The variable domain in full, with the rest retrieved from reference TRBV25-1 and TRBJ1-5, is EADIYQTPRYLVIGTGKKITLECSQTMGHDKMYWYQQDPGMELHLIHYSYGVNSTEKGDLSSESTVSRIRTEHFPLTLESARPSHTSQYLCASSAGTGLYQPQHFGDGTRLSIL.

At least ten counts were recorded for this clonotype. The chain combines TRBV5-1 with TRBJ2-1, with TRBD2 matching over 11 bases. V was clipped by 3 bases and J by 3 bases; unmatched bases: 5. There are 16 residues in the CDR3. In germline, CDR1 is SGHRS, CDR2 YFSETQ. The CDR3 nucleotides read TGCGCCAGCAGCTCTAGCGGGGGGCAGGGCTACAATGAGCAGTTCTTC. As protein: CASSSSGGQGYNEQFF.

This clonotype came up a few times. The rearrangement links TRBV6-2 or TRBV6-3 to TRBJ1-5; TRBD1 aligns across 12 bases. With 2 bases clipped from V and 4 bases from J, the junction kept 3 bases outside the gene matches. The germline CDR1 and CDR2 sequences are MNHEY and SVGEGT. There are 16 residues in the CDR3. This CDR3 reads CASSYRGQGANQPQHF. CDR3 DNA: TGTGCCAGCAGTTACCGGGGACAGGGGGCGAATCAGCCCCAGCATTTT.

This clonotype was picked up a small number of times. V usage is TRBV5-4 and J usage is TRBJ2-2, with TRBD2 matching 8 bases. There are 18 residues in the CDR3. The V segment lost 5 bases and the J segment 4 bases; nucleotides outside the gene matches: 16. Germline assignment: CDR1 SGHNT and CDR2 YYREEE (reference sequence). CDR3 amino acids: CASRFRLAGRPPTGELFF. The CDR3 DNA reads as TGTGCCAGCAGGTTCCGCCTAGCGGGTCGACCTCCCACCGGGGAGCTGTTTTTT. Full variable domain (missing parts from reference TRBV5-4 and TRBJ2-2): ETGVTQSPTHLIKTRGQQVTLRCSSQSGHNTVSWYQQALGQGPQFIFQYYREEENGRGNFPPRFSGLQFPNYSSELNVNALELDDSALYLCASRFRLAGRPPTGELFFGEGSRLTVL.

This clonotype occurred many times. The rearrangement links TRBV9 to TRBJ2-1; TRBD1 might be the D (5 bases). There are 14 residues in the CDR3. Between the trimmed V and J ends, which lost 0 bases and 8 bases, there was a span of 12 bases. The V gene's germline CDR1 is SGDLS and CDR2 YYNGEE. The CDR3 reads CASSVERGYHEQFF. The CDR3 DNA sequence: TGTGCCAGCAGCGTAGAAAGGGGTTACCATGAGCAGTTCTTC.

This clonotype was counted at least ten times. The chain links TRBV20-1 to TRBJ1-6; 7 nucleotides align to TRBD1. This CDR3 comprises 15 residues. Germline CDR1 reads DFQATT; CDR2 reads SNEGSKA (reference sequence). The ends lost 7 bases at V and 13 bases at J; junction bases unmatched: 19. The CDR3 DNA is TGCAGTGTAATGAGGGGGCAGGCCTTGCTGATGCCCCTCCACTTT. This encodes CSVMRGQALLMPLHF.

This clonotype was counted at least ten times. V and J are TRBV10-3 and TRBJ2-5, with no clear D. Between the trimmed V and J ends, which lost 11 bases and 5 bases, there was a span of 15 bases. Germline V lookup: CDR1 ENHRY, CDR2 SYGVKD. This CDR3 has 12 amino acids. The CDR3 nucleotides are TGTGCCGCCCGGGCCCAAGAGGAGACCCAGTACTTC. It yields the protein CAARAQEETQYF.

V gene TRBV7-9 combines with J gene TRBJ2-2, with 7 bases aligning to TRBD1. The CDR3 loop spans 15 amino acids. CDR1 and CDR2 (germline): SEHNR, FQNEAQ (reference sequence). V lost 4 bases to trimming and J lost 5 bases; unmatched junction nucleotides: 7. The DNA for the CDR3 is TGTGCCAGCAGCTCTAAGACAGGGACAACCGGGGAGCTGTTTTTT. Amino acids: CASSSKTGTTGELFF.

This clonotype occurred many times. This chain connects TRBV27 to TRBJ1-2, with 7 positions matching TRBD1. This CDR3 comprises 13 residues. Germline V gene sequence: CDR1 MNHEY, CDR2 SMNVEV (reference sequence). After removal of 8 bases from V and 4 bases from J, the junction contained 7 bases not matched to a gene. The CDR3 nucleotides are TGTGCCAGCCGCAGACAGGGTGGCTATGGCTACACCTTC. Encoded protein: CASRRQGGYGYTF.

This clonotype was observed at least ten times. The V and J genes are TRBV28 and TRBJ2-3, with TRBD2 matching over 10 bases. The germline CDR1 and CDR2 sequences are MDHEN and SYDVKM. The CDR3 extends over 16 amino acids. With 3 bases clipped from V and 4 bases from J, the junction kept 7 bases outside the gene matches. The CDR3 DNA follows: TGTGCCAGCAGTTTGTTACAGCGGGGGGGGGCAGATACGCAGTATTTT. Translating it yields CASSLLQRGGADTQYF.

The sample holds many counts of this clonotype. This chain links TRBV12-3 or TRBV12-4 with TRBJ2-7; maybe TRBD2 (6 bases). The CDR3 extends over 15 amino acids. The ends were cut back, 7 bases at V and 0 bases at J, with 16 bases in the middle. DNA of the CDR3: TGTGCCAGCACCTTGGGGCGGGAAAGCTCCTACGAGCAGTACTTC. This encodes CASTLGRESSYEQYF.